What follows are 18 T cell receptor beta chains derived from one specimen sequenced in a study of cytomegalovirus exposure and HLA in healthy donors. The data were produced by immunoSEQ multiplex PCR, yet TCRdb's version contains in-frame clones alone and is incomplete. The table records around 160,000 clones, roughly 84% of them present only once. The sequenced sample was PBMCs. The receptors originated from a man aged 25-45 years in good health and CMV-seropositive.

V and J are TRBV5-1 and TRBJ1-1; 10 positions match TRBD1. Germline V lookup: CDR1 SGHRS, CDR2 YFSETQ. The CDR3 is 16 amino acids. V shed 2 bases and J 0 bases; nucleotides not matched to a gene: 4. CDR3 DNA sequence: TGCGCCAGCAGCTTCGGGACAGGGGTCATGAACACTGAAGCTTTCTTT. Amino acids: CASSFGTGVMNTEAFF.

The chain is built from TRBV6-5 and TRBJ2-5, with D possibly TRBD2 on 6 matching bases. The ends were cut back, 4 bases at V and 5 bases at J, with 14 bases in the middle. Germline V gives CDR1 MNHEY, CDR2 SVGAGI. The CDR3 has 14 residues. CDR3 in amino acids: CASSLGLGVETQYF. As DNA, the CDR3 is TGTGCCAGCAGTTTGGGACTTGGGGTTGAGACCCAGTACTTC.

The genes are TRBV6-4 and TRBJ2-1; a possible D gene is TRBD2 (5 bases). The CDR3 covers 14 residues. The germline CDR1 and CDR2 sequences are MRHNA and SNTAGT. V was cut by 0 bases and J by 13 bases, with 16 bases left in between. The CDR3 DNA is TGTGCCAGCAGTGACTCGAGAGGATCGGGATATCAGTTCTTC. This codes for CASSDSRGSGYQFF.

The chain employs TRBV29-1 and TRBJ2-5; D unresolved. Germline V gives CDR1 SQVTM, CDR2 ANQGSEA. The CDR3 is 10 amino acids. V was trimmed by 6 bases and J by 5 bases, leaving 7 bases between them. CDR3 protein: CSVEWETQYF. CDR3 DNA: TGCAGCGTCGAGTGGGAGACCCAGTACTTC.

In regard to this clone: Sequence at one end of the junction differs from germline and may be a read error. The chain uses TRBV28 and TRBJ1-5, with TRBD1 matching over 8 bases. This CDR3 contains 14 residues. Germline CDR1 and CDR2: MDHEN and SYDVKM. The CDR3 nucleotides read TGTGCCAGCAGTTCCGGGACAGGCCATCAACCCCAGCATTTT. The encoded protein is CASSSGTGHQPQHF.

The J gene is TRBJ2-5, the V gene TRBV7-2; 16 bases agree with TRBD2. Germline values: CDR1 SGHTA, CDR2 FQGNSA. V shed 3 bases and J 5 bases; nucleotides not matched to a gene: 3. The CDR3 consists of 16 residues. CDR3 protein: CASSLQGLAGGETQYF. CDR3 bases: TGTGCCAGCAGCTTGCAGGGACTAGCGGGAGGGGAGACCCAGTACTTC.

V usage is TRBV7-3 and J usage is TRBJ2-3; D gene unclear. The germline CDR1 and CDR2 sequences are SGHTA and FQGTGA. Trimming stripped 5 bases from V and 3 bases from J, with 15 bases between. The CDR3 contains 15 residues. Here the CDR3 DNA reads TGTGCCAGCAGCCCCCTCCTTGGGCAGACAGATACGCAGTATTTT. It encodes CASSPLLGQTDTQYF.

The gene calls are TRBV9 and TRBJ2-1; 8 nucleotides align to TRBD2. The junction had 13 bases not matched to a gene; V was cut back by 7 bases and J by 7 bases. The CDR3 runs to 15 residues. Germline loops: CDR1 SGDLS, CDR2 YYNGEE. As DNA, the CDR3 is TGTGCCAGCTCCGGGGGAGCGGGAGTAATAAATGAGCAGTTCTTC. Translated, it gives CASSGGAGVINEQFF.

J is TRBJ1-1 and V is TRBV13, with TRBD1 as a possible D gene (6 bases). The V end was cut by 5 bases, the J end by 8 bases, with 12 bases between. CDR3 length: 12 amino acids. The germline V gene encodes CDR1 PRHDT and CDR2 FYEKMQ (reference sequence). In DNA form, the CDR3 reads TGTGCCAGCAGCCAGGGGCTCCGCGAAGCTTTCTTT. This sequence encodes CASSQGLREAFF.

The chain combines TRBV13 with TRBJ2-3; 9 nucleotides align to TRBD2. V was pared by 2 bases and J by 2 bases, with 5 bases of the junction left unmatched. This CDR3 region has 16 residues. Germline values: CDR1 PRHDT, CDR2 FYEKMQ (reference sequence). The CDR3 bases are TGTGCCAGCAGCTTATGGCTAGCGGGAATCACAGATACGCAGTATTTT. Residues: CASSLWLAGITDTQYF.

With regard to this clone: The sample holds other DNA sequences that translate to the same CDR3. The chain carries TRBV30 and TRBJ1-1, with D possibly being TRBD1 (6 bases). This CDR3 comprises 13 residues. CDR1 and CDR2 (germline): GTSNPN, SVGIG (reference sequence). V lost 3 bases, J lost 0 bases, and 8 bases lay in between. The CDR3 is CAWRGQMNTEAFF. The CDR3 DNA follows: TGTGCCTGGAGAGGACAGATGAACACTGAAGCTTTCTTT.

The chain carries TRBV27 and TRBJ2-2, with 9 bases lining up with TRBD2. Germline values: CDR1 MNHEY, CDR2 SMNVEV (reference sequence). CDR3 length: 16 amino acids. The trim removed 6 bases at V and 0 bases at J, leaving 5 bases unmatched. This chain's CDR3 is CASRLAGRSNTGELFF. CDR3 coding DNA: TGTGCCAGCAGGCTAGCGGGGCGTTCGAACACCGGGGAGCTGTTTTTT.

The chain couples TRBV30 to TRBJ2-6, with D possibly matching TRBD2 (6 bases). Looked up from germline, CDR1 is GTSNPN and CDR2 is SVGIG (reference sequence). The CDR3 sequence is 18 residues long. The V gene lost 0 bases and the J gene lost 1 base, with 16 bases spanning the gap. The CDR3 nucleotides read TGTGCCTGGAGTGTACTTTGGCGGGAACAGTCTGGGGCCAACGTCCTGACTTTC. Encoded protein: CAWSVLWREQSGANVLTF.

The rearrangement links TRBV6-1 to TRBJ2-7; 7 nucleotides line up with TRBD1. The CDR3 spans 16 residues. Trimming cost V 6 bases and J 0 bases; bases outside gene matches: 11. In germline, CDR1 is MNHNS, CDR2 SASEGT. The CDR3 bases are TGTGCCAGCAGCGAATACGGGACAGACGTCTCCTACGAGCAGTACTTC. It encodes CASSEYGTDVSYEQYF.

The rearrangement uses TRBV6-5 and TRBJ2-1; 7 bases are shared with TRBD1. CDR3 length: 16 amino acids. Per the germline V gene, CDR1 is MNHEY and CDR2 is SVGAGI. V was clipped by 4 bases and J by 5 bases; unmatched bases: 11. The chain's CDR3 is CASSSLSGTVNNEQFF. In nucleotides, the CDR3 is TGTGCCAGCAGTTCCTTAAGTGGGACAGTCAACAATGAGCAGTTCTTC.

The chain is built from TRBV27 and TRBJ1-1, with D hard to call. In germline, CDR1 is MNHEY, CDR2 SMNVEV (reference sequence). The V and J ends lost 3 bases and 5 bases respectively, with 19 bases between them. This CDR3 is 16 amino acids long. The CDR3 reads CASSFGVARVRTEAFF. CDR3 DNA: TGTGCCAGCAGTTTCGGGGTCGCCCGGGTGAGGACTGAAGCTTTCTTT.

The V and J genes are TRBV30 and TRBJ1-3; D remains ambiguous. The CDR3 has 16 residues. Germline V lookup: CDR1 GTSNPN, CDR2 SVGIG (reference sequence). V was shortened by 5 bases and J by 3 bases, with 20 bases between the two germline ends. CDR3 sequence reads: CAWAFIPGNLGNTIYF. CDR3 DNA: TGTGCCTGGGCGTTTATCCCAGGTAATCTTGGAAACACCATATATTTT.

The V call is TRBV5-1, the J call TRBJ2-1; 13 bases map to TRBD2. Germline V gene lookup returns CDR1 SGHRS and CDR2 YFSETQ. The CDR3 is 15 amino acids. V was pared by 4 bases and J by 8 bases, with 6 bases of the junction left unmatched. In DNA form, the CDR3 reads TGCGCCAGCAGCCCCGGGACTAGCGGGACGGATGAGCAGTTCTTC. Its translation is CASSPGTSGTDEQFF.